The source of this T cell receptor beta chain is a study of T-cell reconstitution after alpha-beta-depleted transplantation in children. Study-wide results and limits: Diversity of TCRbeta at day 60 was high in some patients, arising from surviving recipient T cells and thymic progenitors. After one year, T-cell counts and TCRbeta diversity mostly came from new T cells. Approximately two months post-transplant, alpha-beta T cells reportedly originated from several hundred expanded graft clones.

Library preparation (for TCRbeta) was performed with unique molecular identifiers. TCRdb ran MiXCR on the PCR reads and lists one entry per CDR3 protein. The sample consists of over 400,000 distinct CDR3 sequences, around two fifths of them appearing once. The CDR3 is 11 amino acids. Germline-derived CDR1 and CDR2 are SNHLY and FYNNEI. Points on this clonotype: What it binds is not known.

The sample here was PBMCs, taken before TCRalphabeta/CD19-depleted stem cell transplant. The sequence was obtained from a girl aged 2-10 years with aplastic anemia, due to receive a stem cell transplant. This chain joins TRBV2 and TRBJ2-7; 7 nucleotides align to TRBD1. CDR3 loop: CARQGPYEQYF. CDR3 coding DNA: TGTGCTCGACAGGGACCTTACGAGCAGTACTTC. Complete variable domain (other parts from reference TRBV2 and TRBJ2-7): EPEVTQTPSHQVTQMGQEVILRCVPISNHLYFYWYRQILGQKVEFLVSFYNNEISEKSEIFDDQFSVERPDGSNFTLKIRSTKLEDSAMYFCARQGPYEQYFGPGTRLTVT.